These T cell receptor beta chains were read from a single sample in a study of T-cell memory formation after mild COVID-19. Using its own MiXCR run on the 5' RACE reads, TCRdb lists one record per CDR3 protein. Of approximately 150,000 distinct CDR3 sequences listed, approximately 12% are singletons. Sequences were obtained from PBMCs or a T cell subset sorted from them (not recorded which). These receptor sequences come from a man between 18 and 35 years old who had mild COVID-19 (a few samples of this study predate the infection). Cell type and time point are not known. Each CDR3 is given with its conserved first and last residue. Fields, in order: D gene, J gene, V gene, clone size, CDR3 DNA, CDR3 protein. D genes are given only for firm matches. Not all rows give a size; the values are once, few, many and, for expanded clones, a class.

d_gene: NA; j_gene: TRBJ1-1; v_gene: TRBV6-2/TRBV6-3; abundance: many; CDR3nt: TGTGCCAGCAGCCATGCCTTGTTCAGAGGTGAAGCTTTCTTT; CDR3aa: CASSHALFRGEAFF
d_gene: NA; j_gene: TRBJ2-6; v_gene: TRBV7-2; abundance: NA; CDR3nt: TGTGCCAGCAGCTTAAGGGCACTGACCTCTGGGGCCAACGTCCTGACTTTC; CDR3aa: CASSLRALTSGANVLTF
d_gene: NA; j_gene: TRBJ2-3; v_gene: TRBV12-3/TRBV12-4; abundance: few; CDR3nt: TGTGCCAGCGGCATGGCAGGGGTCCGGGGCACAGATACGCAGTATTTT; CDR3aa: CASGMAGVRGTDTQYF
d_gene: NA; j_gene: TRBJ1-5; v_gene: TRBV29-1; abundance: NA; CDR3nt: TGCACCCCCCCCCCTTCCACCCGATGGGGCAATCAGCCCCAGCATTTT; CDR3aa: CTPPPSTRWGNQPQHF
d_gene: NA; j_gene: TRBJ2-7; v_gene: TRBV7-8; abundance: NA; CDR3nt: TGTGCCAGCAGCAGACGGGTTACCTACGAGCAGTACTTC; CDR3aa: CASSRRVTYEQYF
d_gene: TRBD1; j_gene: TRBJ1-5; v_gene: TRBV6-2/TRBV6-3; abundance: few; CDR3nt: TGTGCCAGCAGGTCAACAGGGGGCAATCAGCCCCAGCATTTT; CDR3aa: CASRSTGGNQPQHF
d_gene: NA; j_gene: TRBJ2-1; v_gene: TRBV6-2/TRBV6-3; abundance: few; CDR3nt: TGTGCCAGCAGCCCCGGAAGGAATGAGCAGTTCTTC; CDR3aa: CASSPGRNEQFF
d_gene: NA; j_gene: TRBJ2-5; v_gene: TRBV6-2/TRBV6-3; abundance: NA; CDR3nt: TGTGCCAGCACATTTAGGGCATTCCAAGAGACCCAGTACTTC; CDR3aa: CASTFRAFQETQYF
d_gene: TRBD1; j_gene: TRBJ1-1; v_gene: TRBV5-5; abundance: few; CDR3nt: TGTGCCAGCAGCCGAAGCACAGGGGGCTACACTGAAGCTTTCTTT; CDR3aa: CASSRSTGGYTEAFF
d_gene: NA; j_gene: TRBJ2-1; v_gene: TRBV11-1; abundance: NA; CDR3nt: TGTGCCAGCAGCTCGGACATCCTTCTCAATGAGCAGTTCTTC; CDR3aa: CASSSDILLNEQFF
d_gene: TRBD2; j_gene: TRBJ2-5; v_gene: TRBV5-1; abundance: NA; CDR3nt: TGCGCCAGCAGCTTGGGCCCCGGGGGGTCGGAGACCCAGTACTTC; CDR3aa: CASSLGPGGSETQYF
d_gene: NA; j_gene: TRBJ2-5; v_gene: TRBV6-5; abundance: few; CDR3nt: TGTGCCAGCAGTCGACAGGATTCAGAGACCCAGTACTTC; CDR3aa: CASSRQDSETQYF
d_gene: NA; j_gene: TRBJ2-7; v_gene: TRBV18; abundance: NA; CDR3nt: TGTGCCAGCTCACCACCCAGTTTCAGCTCCTACGAGCAGTACTTC; CDR3aa: CASSPPSFSSYEQYF
d_gene: NA; j_gene: TRBJ1-5; v_gene: TRBV29-1; abundance: few; CDR3nt: TGCAGCGTTGGGCAGGTTGGCAATCAGCCCCAGCATTTT; CDR3aa: CSVGQVGNQPQHF
d_gene: NA; j_gene: TRBJ1-4; v_gene: TRBV7-8; abundance: few; CDR3nt: TGTGCCAGCAGCTTAATCGGGGGTTGGGATGAAAAACTGTTTTTT; CDR3aa: CASSLIGGWDEKLFF
d_gene: NA; j_gene: TRBJ1-1; v_gene: TRBV27; abundance: NA; CDR3nt: TGTGCCAGCAGCCGATATCTGAACACTGAAGCTTTCTTT; CDR3aa: CASSRYLNTEAFF
d_gene: NA; j_gene: TRBJ2-7; v_gene: TRBV12-3/TRBV12-4; abundance: many; CDR3nt: TGTGCCAGCAGTTCCCGTCGGGACGGCCCCTACGAGCAGTACTTC; CDR3aa: CASSSRRDGPYEQYF
d_gene: TRBD1; j_gene: TRBJ2-5; v_gene: TRBV18; abundance: few; CDR3nt: TGTGCCAGCTCACCGCCCGGGACAGGCCAAGAGACCCAGTACTTC; CDR3aa: CASSPPGTGQETQYF
d_gene: NA; j_gene: TRBJ2-1; v_gene: TRBV28; abundance: many; CDR3nt: TGTGCCAGCCTCCCATCCGGGGGTTACAATGAGCAGTTCTTC; CDR3aa: CASLPSGGYNEQFF
d_gene: NA; j_gene: TRBJ2-1; v_gene: TRBV5-8; abundance: NA; CDR3nt: TGTGCCAGCAGCTTGGAGATCTACAATGAGCAGTTCTTC; CDR3aa: CASSLEIYNEQFF
d_gene: NA; j_gene: TRBJ1-1; v_gene: TRBV5-1; abundance: NA; CDR3nt: TGCGCCAGCAGCTTACTACAGAATACAATCAACACTGAAGCTTTCTTT; CDR3aa: CASSLLQNTINTEAFF
d_gene: NA; j_gene: TRBJ2-3; v_gene: TRBV7-2; abundance: few; CDR3nt: TGTGCCAGCAGCTTAGGGCAGGTCCACACAGATACGCAGTATTTT; CDR3aa: CASSLGQVHTDTQYF
d_gene: NA; j_gene: TRBJ1-4; v_gene: TRBV5-6; abundance: NA; CDR3nt: TGTGCCAGCAGCTTCTGGACAAATGAAAAACTGTTTTTT; CDR3aa: CASSFWTNEKLFF
d_gene: NA; j_gene: TRBJ2-2; v_gene: TRBV6-5; abundance: NA; CDR3nt: TGTGCCAGCAGAAGCCTCGGGACAACGAACACCGGGGAGCTGTTTTTT; CDR3aa: CASRSLGTTNTGELFF
d_gene: NA; j_gene: TRBJ2-1; v_gene: TRBV10-2; abundance: NA; CDR3nt: TGCGCCAGCAGTGAAGTACCAAGCTCCTACAATGAGCAGTTCTTC; CDR3aa: CASSEVPSSYNEQFF
d_gene: TRBD1; j_gene: TRBJ1-4; v_gene: TRBV5-1; abundance: few; CDR3nt: TGCGCCAGCAGCTTGAGAGGGACAGGGGGAGAAAAACTGTTTTTT; CDR3aa: CASSLRGTGGEKLFF
d_gene: TRBD2; j_gene: TRBJ2-3; v_gene: TRBV5-1; abundance: few; CDR3nt: TGCGCCAGCAGCCTAATAGCGGGGGGTCGCACAGATACGCAGTATTTT; CDR3aa: CASSLIAGGRTDTQYF
d_gene: NA; j_gene: TRBJ2-5; v_gene: TRBV15; abundance: few; CDR3nt: TGTGCCACCAGCAGAGATATAGGGTCTCGGGAGACCCAGTACTTC; CDR3aa: CATSRDIGSRETQYF
d_gene: NA; j_gene: TRBJ2-3; v_gene: TRBV2; abundance: NA; CDR3nt: TGTGCCAGCAGTAATAGGAGGAGCACAGATACGCAGTATTTT; CDR3aa: CASSNRRSTDTQYF
d_gene: TRBD1; j_gene: TRBJ1-6; v_gene: TRBV2; abundance: few; CDR3nt: TGTGCCAGCGGACAGGCCCTCGGTAATTCACCCCTCCACTTT; CDR3aa: CASGQALGNSPLHF
d_gene: NA; j_gene: TRBJ1-1; v_gene: TRBV7-9; abundance: many; CDR3nt: TGTGCCAGCAGCTTACAAGAGAACACTGAAGCTTTCTTT; CDR3aa: CASSLQENTEAFF
d_gene: TRBD2; j_gene: TRBJ2-3; v_gene: TRBV4-2; abundance: few; CDR3nt: TGTGCCAGCAGCCCCAAGGTAGCGGGGAGCACAGATACGCAGTATTTT; CDR3aa: CASSPKVAGSTDTQYF
d_gene: NA; j_gene: TRBJ1-4; v_gene: TRBV9; abundance: few; CDR3nt: TGTGCCAGCAGCGTAGGGACCCGGGGGACTAATGAAAAACTGTTTTTT; CDR3aa: CASSVGTRGTNEKLFF
d_gene: NA; j_gene: TRBJ2-2; v_gene: TRBV7-2; abundance: few; CDR3nt: TGTGCCAGCAGCTTACCCTACAGGCTGAACACCGGGGAGCTGTTTTTT; CDR3aa: CASSLPYRLNTGELFF
d_gene: TRBD1; j_gene: TRBJ1-4; v_gene: TRBV29-1; abundance: NA; CDR3nt: TGCAGCGGGGGACAGGTTGAAAAACTGTTTTTT; CDR3aa: CSGGQVEKLFF
d_gene: NA; j_gene: TRBJ2-7; v_gene: TRBV6-2/TRBV6-3; abundance: NA; CDR3nt: TGTGCCAGCACCGCCTCCTACGAGCAGTACTTC; CDR3aa: CASTASYEQYF